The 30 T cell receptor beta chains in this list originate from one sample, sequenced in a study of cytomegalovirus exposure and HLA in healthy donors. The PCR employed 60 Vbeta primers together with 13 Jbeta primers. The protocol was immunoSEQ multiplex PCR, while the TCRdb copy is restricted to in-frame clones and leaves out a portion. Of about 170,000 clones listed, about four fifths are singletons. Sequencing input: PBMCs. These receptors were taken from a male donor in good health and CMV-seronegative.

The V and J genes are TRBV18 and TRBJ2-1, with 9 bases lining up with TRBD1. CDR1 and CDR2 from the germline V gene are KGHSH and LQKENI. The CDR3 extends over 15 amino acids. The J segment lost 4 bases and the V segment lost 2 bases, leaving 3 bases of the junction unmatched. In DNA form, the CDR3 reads TGTGCCAGCTCACCAAGGGACAGGGTTTACAATGAGCAGTTCTTC. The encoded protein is CASSPRDRVYNEQFF. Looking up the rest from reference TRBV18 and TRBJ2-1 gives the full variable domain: NAGVMQNPRHLVRRRGQEARLRCSPMKGHSHVYWYRQLPEEGLKFMVYLQKENIIDESGMPKERFSAEFPKEGPSILRIQQVVRGDSAAYFCASSPRDRVYNEQFFGPGTRLTVL.

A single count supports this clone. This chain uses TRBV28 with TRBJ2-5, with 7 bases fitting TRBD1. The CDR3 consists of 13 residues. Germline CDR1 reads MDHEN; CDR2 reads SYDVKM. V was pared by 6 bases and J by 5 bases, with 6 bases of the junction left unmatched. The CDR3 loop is CASSTDRRETQYF. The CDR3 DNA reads TGTGCCAGCAGCACGGACAGGAGGGAGACCCAGTACTTC.

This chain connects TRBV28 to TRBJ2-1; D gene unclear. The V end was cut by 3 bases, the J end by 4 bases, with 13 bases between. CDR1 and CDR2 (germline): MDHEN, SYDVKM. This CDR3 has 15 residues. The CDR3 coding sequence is TGTGCCAGCAGTTTCGTCCAAACCTATTACAATGAGCAGTTCTTC. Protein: CASSFVQTYYNEQFF.

CDR3 sequence (DNA): TGTGCCAGCAGCCTTACGGGACTAGCGGTGAGAAATGAGCAGTTCTTC. Translated: CASSLTGLAVRNEQFF. The chain recombines TRBV5-6 with TRBJ2-1, with TRBD2 matching 11 bases. V shed 4 bases, J shed 7 bases, and the junction held 10 bases outside the gene matches. Germline V gene lookup returns CDR1 SGHDT and CDR2 YYEEEE. The CDR3 has 16 residues.

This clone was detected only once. The CDR3 DNA sequence: TGTGCCAGCAGCTCGGGTGGGAGGGTGTCCCCTAATGAAAAACTGTTTTTT. Its protein is CASSSGGRVSPNEKLFF. This chain connects TRBV5-4 to TRBJ1-4; no clear D. V was cut by 3 bases and J by 3 bases, with 18 bases left in between. The germline gives CDR1 SGHNT, CDR2 YYREEE (reference sequence). The CDR3 extends over 17 amino acids.

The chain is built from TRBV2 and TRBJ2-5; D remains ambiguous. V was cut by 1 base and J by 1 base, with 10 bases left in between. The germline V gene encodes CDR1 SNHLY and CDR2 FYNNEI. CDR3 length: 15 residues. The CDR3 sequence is CASSEVGTPQETQYF. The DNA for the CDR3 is TGTGCCAGCAGTGAAGTTGGCACCCCCCAAGAGACCCAGTACTTC. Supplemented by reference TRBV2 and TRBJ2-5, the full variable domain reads EPEVTQTPSHQVTQMGQEVILRCVPISNHLYFYWYRQILGQKVEFLVSFYNNEISEKSEIFDDQFSVERPDGSNFTLKIRSTKLEDSAMYFCASSEVGTPQETQYFGPGTRLLVL.

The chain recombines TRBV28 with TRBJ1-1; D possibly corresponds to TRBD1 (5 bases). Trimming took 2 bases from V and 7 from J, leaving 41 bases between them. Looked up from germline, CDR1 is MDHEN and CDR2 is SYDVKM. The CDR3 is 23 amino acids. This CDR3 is CASSLSFTRVGQEPGYSGGEAFF. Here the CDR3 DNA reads TGTGCCAGCAGTTTAAGCTTCACGCGGGTTGGCCAGGAGCCCGGGTACTCGGGGGGTGAAGCTTTCTTT.

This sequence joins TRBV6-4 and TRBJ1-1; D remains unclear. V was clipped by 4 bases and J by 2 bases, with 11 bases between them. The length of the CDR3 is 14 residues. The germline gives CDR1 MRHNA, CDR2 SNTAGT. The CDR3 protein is CASSAEQSNTEAFF. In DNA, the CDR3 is TGTGCCAGCAGTGCGGAACAGAGCAACACTGAAGCTTTCTTT.

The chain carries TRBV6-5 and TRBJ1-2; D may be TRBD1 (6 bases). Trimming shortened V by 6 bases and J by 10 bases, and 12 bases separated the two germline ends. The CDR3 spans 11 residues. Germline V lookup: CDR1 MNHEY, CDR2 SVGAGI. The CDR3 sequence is CASSLGQFYTF. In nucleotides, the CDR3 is TGTGCCAGCAGCCTAGGACAGTTCTACACCTTC.

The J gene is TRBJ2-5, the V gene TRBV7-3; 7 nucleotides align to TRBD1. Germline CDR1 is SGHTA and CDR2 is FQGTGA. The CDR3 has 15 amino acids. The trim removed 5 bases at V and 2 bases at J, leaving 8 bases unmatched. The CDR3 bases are TGTGCCAGCAGCCCCCGGACAGGAAGACAAGAGACCCAGTACTTC. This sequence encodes CASSPRTGRQETQYF. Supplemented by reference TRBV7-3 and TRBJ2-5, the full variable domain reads GAGVSQTPSNKVTEKGKYVELRCDPISGHTALYWYRQSLGQGPEFLIYFQGTGAADDSGLPNDRFFAVRPEGSVSTLKIQRTERGDSAVYLCASSPRTGRQETQYFGPGTRLLVL.

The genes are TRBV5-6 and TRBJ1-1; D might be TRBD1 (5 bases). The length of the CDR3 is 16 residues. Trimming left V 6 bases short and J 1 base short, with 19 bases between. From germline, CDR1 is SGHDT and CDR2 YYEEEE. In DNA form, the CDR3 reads TGTGCCAGCAACATGGCTTTGGGGCATGGGAACACTGAAGCTTTCTTT. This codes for CASNMALGHGNTEAFF.

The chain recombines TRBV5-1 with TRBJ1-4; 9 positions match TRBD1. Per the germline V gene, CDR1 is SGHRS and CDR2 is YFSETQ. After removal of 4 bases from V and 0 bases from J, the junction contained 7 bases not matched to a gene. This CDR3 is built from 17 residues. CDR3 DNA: TGCGCCAGCAGCACGGGACAGGGTGGAACAACTAATGAAAAACTGTTTTTT. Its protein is CASSTGQGGTTNEKLFF.

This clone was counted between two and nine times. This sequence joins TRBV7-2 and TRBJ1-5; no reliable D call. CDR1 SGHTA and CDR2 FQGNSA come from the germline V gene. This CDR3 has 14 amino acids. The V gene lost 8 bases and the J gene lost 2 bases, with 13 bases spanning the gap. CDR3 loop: CASVGEAGNQPQHF. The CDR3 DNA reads TGTGCCAGCGTTGGGGAGGCGGGCAATCAGCCCCAGCATTTT.

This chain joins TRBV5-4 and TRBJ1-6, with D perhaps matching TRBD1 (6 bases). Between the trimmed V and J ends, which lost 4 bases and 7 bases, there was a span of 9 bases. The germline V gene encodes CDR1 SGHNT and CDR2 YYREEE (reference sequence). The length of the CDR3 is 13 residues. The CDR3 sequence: CASSPGQNSPLHF. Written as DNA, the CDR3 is TGTGCCAGCAGCCCCGGACAGAATTCACCCCTCCACTTT.

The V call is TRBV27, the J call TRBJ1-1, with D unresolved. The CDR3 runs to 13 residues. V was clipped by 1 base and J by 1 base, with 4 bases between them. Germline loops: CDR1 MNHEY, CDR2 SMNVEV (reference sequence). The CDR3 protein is CASSLFKNTEAFF. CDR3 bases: TGTGCCAGCAGTTTATTCAAGAACACTGAAGCTTTCTTT.

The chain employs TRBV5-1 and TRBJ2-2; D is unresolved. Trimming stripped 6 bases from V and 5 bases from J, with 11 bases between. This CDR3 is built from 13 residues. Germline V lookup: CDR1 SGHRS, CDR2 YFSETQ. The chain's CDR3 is CASKYYGTGELFF. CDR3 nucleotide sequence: TGCGCCAGCAAATACTATGGGACCGGGGAGCTGTTTTTT.

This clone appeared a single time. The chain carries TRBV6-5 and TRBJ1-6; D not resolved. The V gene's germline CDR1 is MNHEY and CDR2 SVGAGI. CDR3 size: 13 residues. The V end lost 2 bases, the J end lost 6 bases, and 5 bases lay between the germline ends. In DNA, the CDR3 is TGTGCCAGCAGTTACAGCTCTAATTCACCCCTCCACTTT. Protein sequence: CASSYSSNSPLHF.

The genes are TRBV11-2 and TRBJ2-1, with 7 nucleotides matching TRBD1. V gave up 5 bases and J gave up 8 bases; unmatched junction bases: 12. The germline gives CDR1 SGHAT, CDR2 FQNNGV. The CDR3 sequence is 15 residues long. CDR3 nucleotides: TGTGCCAGCAGCCCCCGGCCAGGGGGTTTGTATGAGCAGTTCTTC. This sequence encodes CASSPRPGGLYEQFF.

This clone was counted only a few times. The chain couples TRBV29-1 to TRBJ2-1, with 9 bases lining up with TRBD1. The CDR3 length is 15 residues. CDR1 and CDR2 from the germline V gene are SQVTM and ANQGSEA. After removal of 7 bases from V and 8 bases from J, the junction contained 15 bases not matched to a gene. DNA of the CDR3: TGCAGCGGGGGATACGGGACAGGGCTCAGGGATGAGCAGTTCTTC. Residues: CSGGYGTGLRDEQFF.

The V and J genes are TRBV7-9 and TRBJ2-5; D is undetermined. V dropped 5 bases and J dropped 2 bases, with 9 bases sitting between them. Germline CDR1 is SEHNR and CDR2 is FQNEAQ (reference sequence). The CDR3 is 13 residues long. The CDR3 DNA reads TGTGCCAGCAGCCGTAATAATCAAGAGACCCAGTACTTC. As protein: CASSRNNQETQYF.

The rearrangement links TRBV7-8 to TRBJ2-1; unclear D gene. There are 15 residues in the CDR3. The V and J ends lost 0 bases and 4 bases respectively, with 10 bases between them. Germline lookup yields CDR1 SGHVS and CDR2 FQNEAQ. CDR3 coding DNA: TGTGCCAGCAGCTTAGCGTTTTCCCAGTACAATGAGCAGTTCTTC. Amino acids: CASSLAFSQYNEQFF.

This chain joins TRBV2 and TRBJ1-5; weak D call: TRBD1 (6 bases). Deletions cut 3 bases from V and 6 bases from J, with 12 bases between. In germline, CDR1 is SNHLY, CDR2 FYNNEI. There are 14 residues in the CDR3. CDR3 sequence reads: CASSDRTEAQPQHF. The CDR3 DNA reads TGTGCCAGCAGTGATCGGACAGAGGCTCAGCCCCAGCATTTT.

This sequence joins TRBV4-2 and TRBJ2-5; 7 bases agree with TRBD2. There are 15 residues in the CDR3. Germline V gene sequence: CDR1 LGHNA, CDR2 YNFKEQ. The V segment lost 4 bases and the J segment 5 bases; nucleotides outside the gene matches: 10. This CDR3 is CASSPGGLRGETQYF. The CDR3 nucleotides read TGTGCCAGCAGCCCGGGGGGACTACGGGGTGAGACCCAGTACTTC.

CDR3 nucleotide sequence: TGTGCCAGCAGCCACCGGGGGGTGACCCAGTACTTC. It is translated as CASSHRGVTQYF. The rearrangement joins TRBV5-8 to TRBJ2-5; 7 nucleotides match TRBD2. The CDR3 contains 12 residues. Germline V gives CDR1 SGHTS, CDR2 YDEGEE. J gave up 7 bases and V 4 bases, and 4 bases lay outside the gene matches.

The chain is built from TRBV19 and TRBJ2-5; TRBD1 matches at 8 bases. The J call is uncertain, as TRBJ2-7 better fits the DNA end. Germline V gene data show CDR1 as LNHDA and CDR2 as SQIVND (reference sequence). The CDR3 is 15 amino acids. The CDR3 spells CASSVTGTGLYEQYF. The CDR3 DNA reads TGTGCCAGTAGTGTAACCGGGACAGGTCTCTACGAGCAGTACTTC.

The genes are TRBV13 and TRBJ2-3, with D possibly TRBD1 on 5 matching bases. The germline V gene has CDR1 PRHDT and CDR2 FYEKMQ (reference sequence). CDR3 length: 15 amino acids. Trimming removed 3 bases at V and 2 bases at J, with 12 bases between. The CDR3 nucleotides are TGTGCCAGCAGCTTTGTACAGGCCCACACAGATACGCAGTATTTT. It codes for CASSFVQAHTDTQYF.

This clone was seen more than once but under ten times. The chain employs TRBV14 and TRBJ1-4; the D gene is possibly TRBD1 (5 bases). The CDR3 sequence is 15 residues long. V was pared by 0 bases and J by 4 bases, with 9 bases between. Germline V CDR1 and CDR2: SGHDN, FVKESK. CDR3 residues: CASSQDRRGNEKLFF. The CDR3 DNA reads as TGTGCCAGCAGCCAAGATCGTAGGGGTAATGAAAAACTGTTTTTT.

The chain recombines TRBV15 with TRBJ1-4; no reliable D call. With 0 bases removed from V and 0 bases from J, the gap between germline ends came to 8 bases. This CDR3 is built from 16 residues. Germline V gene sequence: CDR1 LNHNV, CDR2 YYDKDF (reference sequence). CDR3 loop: CATSRDVQTTNEKLFF. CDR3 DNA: TGTGCCACCAGCAGAGATGTCCAAACAACTAATGAAAAACTGTTTTTT. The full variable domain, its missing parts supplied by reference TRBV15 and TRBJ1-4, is DAMVIQNPRYQVTQFGKPVTLSCSQTLNHNVMYWYQQKSSQAPKLLFHYYDKDFNNEADTPDNFQSRRPNTSFCFLDIRSPGLGDTAMYLCATSRDVQTTNEKLFFGSGTQLSVL.

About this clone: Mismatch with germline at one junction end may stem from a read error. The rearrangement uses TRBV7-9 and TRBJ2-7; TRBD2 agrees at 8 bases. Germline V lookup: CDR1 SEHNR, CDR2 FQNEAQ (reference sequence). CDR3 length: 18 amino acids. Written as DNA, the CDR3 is TGTTCCAGCAGCACCATCAGGGTGAAGGCGGGAGGCTTTCACGAGCAGTACTTC. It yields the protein CSSSTIRVKAGGFHEQYF. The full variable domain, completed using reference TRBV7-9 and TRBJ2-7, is DTGVSQNPRHKITKRGQNVTFRCDPISEHNRLYWYRQTLGQGPEFLTYFQNEAQLEKSRLLSDRFSAERPKGSFSTLEIQRTEQGDSAMYLCSSSTIRVKAGGFHEQYFGPGTRLTVT.

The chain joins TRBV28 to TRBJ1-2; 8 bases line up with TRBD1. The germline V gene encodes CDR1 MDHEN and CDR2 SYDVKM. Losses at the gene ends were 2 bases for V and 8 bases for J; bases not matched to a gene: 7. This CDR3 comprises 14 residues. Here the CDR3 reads CASSLEDRVGGYTF. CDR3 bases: TGTGCCAGCAGTTTAGAGGACAGGGTAGGCGGCTACACCTTC.